A single sample gave rise to the 29 T cell receptor beta chains below, sequenced in a study of blood T cell repertoires in COVID-19. Assay used: immunoSEQ multiplex PCR; TCRdb lists only in-frame clones, some missing. The data contain roughly 140,000 clones, approximately 80% of them singletons. Source material: peripheral blood. The receptor source for this set is an elderly woman in a cohort sampled during active or convalescent COVID-19.

V usage is TRBV5-1 and J usage is TRBJ2-2; D call uncertain. Trimming stripped 1 base from V and 2 bases from J, with 9 bases between. There are 15 residues in the CDR3. Germline CDR1 is SGHRS and CDR2 is YFSETQ. The CDR3 DNA reads as TGCGCCAGCAGCTTGTCACCAGATAACACCGGGGAGCTGTTTTTT. Translated: CASSLSPDNTGELFF.

The chain employs TRBV5-8 and TRBJ1-6, with D possibly TRBD1 on 6 matching bases. Germline V gives CDR1 SGHTS, CDR2 YDEGEE. This CDR3 spans 16 amino acids. The V end was cut by 7 bases, the J end by 4 bases, with 18 bases between. As DNA, the CDR3 is TGTGCCAGCGTCCGTTTCCGGGACACATATAATTCACCCCTCCACTTT. Translation: CASVRFRDTYNSPLHF.

The CDR3 protein is CASSLYGQGAEAFF. CDR3 nucleotide sequence: TGTGCCAGCAGTTTATATGGACAGGGGGCTGAAGCTTTCTTT. The rearrangement uses TRBV27 and TRBJ1-1, with 10 positions matching TRBD1. Germline V gives CDR1 MNHEY, CDR2 SMNVEV (reference sequence). V lost 1 base, J lost 6 bases, and 2 bases stayed unmatched. This CDR3 is 14 amino acids long.

The J gene is TRBJ1-2, the V gene TRBV3-1 (or the pseudogene TRBV3-2), with 8 bases fitting TRBD1. V was pared by 4 bases and J by 0 bases, with 10 bases of the junction left unmatched. Germline V gives CDR1 LGHDT, CDR2 YNNKEL (reference sequence). The CDR3 has 17 amino acids. In nucleotides, the CDR3 is TGTGCCAGCAGCCTCCGGACAGGGCGAACCTCTAACTATGGCTACACCTTC. Translation: CASSLRTGRTSNYGYTF.

The chain joins TRBV23-1 to TRBJ1-2; D gene unclear. TRBV23-1 is given ORF status, its function remaining uncertain. Trimming cost V 1 base and J 6 bases, with 9 bases left between them. The CDR3 has 13 residues. CDR3 DNA sequence: TGCGCCAGCAGTCAATATGCGGGGAATGGCTACACCTTC. Translation gives CASSQYAGNGYTF.

This rearrangement joins TRBV19 to TRBJ1-5; perhaps TRBD1 as D (5 bases). This CDR3 spans 12 amino acids. V lost 9 bases, J lost 5 bases, and 11 bases lay in between. Per the germline V gene, CDR1 is LNHDA and CDR2 is SQIVND (reference sequence). CDR3 coding DNA: TGTGCCAGCCGACAGAAGCATCAGCCCCAGCATTTT. Translated: CASRQKHQPQHF.

The V gene is TRBV9, the J gene TRBJ1-4, with D hard to call. V shed 3 bases and J shed 7 bases, with 16 bases lying between them. Germline CDR1 reads SGDLS; CDR2 reads YYNGEE. The CDR3 totals 15 residues. CDR3 sequence reads: CASSALARRSEKLFF. The DNA of the CDR3 is TGTGCCAGCAGCGCCCTGGCAAGGCGGAGTGAAAAACTGTTTTTT.

The gene calls are TRBV5-1 and TRBJ2-3; D gene uncertain. Trimming cost V 1 base and J 1 base, with 7 bases left between them. Germline V gives CDR1 SGHRS, CDR2 YFSETQ. This CDR3 region has 14 residues. CDR3 sequence reads: CASSLYRGTDTQYF. For the CDR3, the DNA is TGCGCCAGCAGCTTGTACCGGGGCACAGATACGCAGTATTTT.

V is TRBV27 and J is TRBJ2-1; TRBD2 might be the D (5 bases). The CDR3 is 15 amino acids. V lost 5 bases and J lost 9, with 20 bases in between. CDR1 and CDR2 from the germline V gene are MNHEY and SMNVEV (reference sequence). In nucleotides, the CDR3 is TGTGCCAGCAGTGCAACTAGTTTCCGTTCGGGTGAGCAGTTCTTC. This encodes CASSATSFRSGEQFF.

This clone was found a few times. The J gene is TRBJ1-2, the V gene TRBV13; 8 bases are shared with TRBD1. J lost 2 bases, V lost 5 bases, and 7 bases had no gene match. The germline V gene has CDR1 PRHDT and CDR2 FYEKMQ (reference sequence). The CDR3 totals 15 residues. The CDR3, as DNA: TGTGCCAGCAGCCGACGGACAGGGAGAAACTATGGCTACACCTTC. It translates to CASSRRTGRNYGYTF.

The rearrangement uses TRBV19 and TRBJ1-5, with 9 bases lining up with TRBD1. There are 15 residues in the CDR3. Looked up from germline, CDR1 is LNHDA and CDR2 is SQIVND (reference sequence). The trim removed 4 bases at V and 2 bases at J, leaving 3 bases unmatched. CDR3 sequence (DNA): TGTGCCAGTAGTAGAAGGACAGGGGGCAATCAGCCCCAGCATTTT. Amino acids: CASSRRTGGNQPQHF.

The V call is TRBV15, the J call TRBJ1-1; D call uncertain. Trimming removed 4 bases from V and 1 base from J, with 16 bases in between. Germline V CDR1 and CDR2: LNHNV, YYDKDF (reference sequence). This CDR3 is built from 16 residues. The CDR3, as DNA: TGTGCCACCAGCATCGGACGCTCAGAGGGGAACACTGAAGCTTTCTTT. It yields the protein CATSIGRSEGNTEAFF.

This chain links TRBV5-8 with TRBJ1-2; D is undetermined. This CDR3 is 14 amino acids long. Germline CDR1 is SGHTS and CDR2 is YDEGEE. The V gene lost 1 base and the J gene lost 7 bases, with 14 bases spanning the gap. The CDR3 region is CASSLTYLGSGYTF. CDR3 sequence (DNA): TGTGCCAGCAGCTTGACTTATTTGGGCTCTGGCTACACCTTC.

The chain joins TRBV7-8 to TRBJ1-5; D gene uncertain. Germline values: CDR1 SGHVS, CDR2 FQNEAQ. Trimming took 0 bases from V and 5 from J, leaving 11 bases between them. The CDR3 is 15 amino acids. CDR3 residues: CASSLAGLRDQPQHF. CDR3 bases: TGTGCCAGCAGCTTAGCAGGGTTGCGGGATCAGCCCCAGCATTTT.

The V call is TRBV6-4, the J call TRBJ2-1, with D hard to call. This CDR3 has 8 residues. Germline loops: CDR1 MRHNA, CDR2 SNTAGT. Trimming stripped 7 bases from V and 15 bases from J, with 7 bases between. This CDR3 reads CASIFLFF. The DNA of the CDR3 is TGTGCCAGCATTTTTCTGTTCTTC.

The chain combines TRBV3-1 (or the pseudogene TRBV3-2) with TRBJ2-5; possibly TRBD2 for D (6 bases). The CDR3 contains 14 residues. Germline lookup yields CDR1 LGHDT and CDR2 YNNKEL (reference sequence). V was shortened by 0 bases and J by 4 bases, with 9 bases between the two germline ends. The CDR3: CASSQDTGVETQYF. CDR3 bases: TGTGCCAGCAGCCAAGATACGGGGGTAGAGACCCAGTACTTC.

V and J are TRBV4-2 and TRBJ2-1, with D possibly TRBD2 on 6 matching bases. Trimming removed 2 bases from V and 9 bases from J, with 17 bases in between. Germline assignment: CDR1 LGHNA and CDR2 YNFKEQ. This CDR3 is 15 amino acids long. CDR3 in DNA: TGTGCCAGCAGCCAAAGATGGGGCCTGGGGGGTGAGCAGTTCTTC. It specifies CASSQRWGLGGEQFF.

V is TRBV21-1 and J is TRBJ2-7; the D segment call TRBD1 is taken from the table without a DNA check. TRBV21-1 has pseudogene status. This CDR3 spans 16 amino acids. The CDR3 coding sequence is TGTGCCAGCAGCAAAGACGGAAAAGGGGGTTCCTACGAGCAGTACGTC. Its translation: CASSKDGKGGSYEQYV.

The chain joins TRBV5-8 to TRBJ1-5; unclear D gene. V lost 1 base, J lost 6 bases, and 11 bases lay in between. The germline V gene has CDR1 SGHTS and CDR2 YDEGEE. CDR3 length equals 14 residues. The CDR3 protein is CASSLLSGGQPQHF. CDR3 DNA sequence: TGTGCCAGCAGCTTGCTCTCGGGAGGTCAGCCCCAGCATTTT.

This clone has a single count. The V call is TRBV18, the J call TRBJ1-2; D ambiguous. The CDR3 runs 14 residues. Deletions cut 0 bases from V and 5 bases from J, with 10 bases between. CDR1 and CDR2 from the germline V gene are KGHSH and LQKENI. This chain's CDR3 is CASSPPSRQYGYTF. The DNA of the CDR3 is TGTGCCAGCTCACCACCGTCGCGCCAATATGGCTACACCTTC.

The chain employs TRBV19 and TRBJ2-2; the D gene is possibly TRBD1 (6 bases). Trimming removed 4 bases at V and 0 bases at J, with 9 bases between. Germline V gives CDR1 LNHDA, CDR2 SQIVND (reference sequence). The CDR3 has 15 amino acids. The CDR3 protein is CASSNRATNTGELFF. The CDR3 coding sequence is TGTGCCAGTAGTAACAGGGCTACGAACACCGGGGAGCTGTTTTTT.

This clone was seen only a few times. The chain couples TRBV5-1 to TRBJ2-1; D is perhaps TRBD1 (5 bases). The CDR3 is 16 residues long. The V and J ends lost 4 bases and 5 bases respectively, with 19 bases between them. From germline, CDR1 is SGHRS and CDR2 YFSETQ. CDR3 amino acids: CASSLTVFGAHNEQFF. The CDR3 nucleotides are TGCGCCAGCAGCCTCACCGTGTTTGGGGCACACAATGAGCAGTTCTTC. The variable domain in full, with the rest retrieved from reference TRBV5-1 and TRBJ2-1, is KAGVTQTPRYLIKTRGQQVTLSCSPISGHRSVSWYQQTPGQGLQFLFEYFSETQRNKGNFPGRFSGRQFSNSRSEMNVSTLELGDSALYLCASSLTVFGAHNEQFFGPGTRLTVL.

The V and J genes are TRBV7-2 and TRBJ2-5; 8 bases are a match to TRBD2. Trimming removed 8 bases from V and 0 bases from J; junction bases left unmatched: 2. This CDR3 comprises 13 residues. Looked up from germline, CDR1 is SGHTA and CDR2 is FQGNSA. The CDR3 spells CASAGGNQETQYF. CDR3 in DNA: TGTGCCAGCGCGGGGGGAAACCAAGAGACCCAGTACTTC. Combining the CDR3 with reference TRBV7-2 and TRBJ2-5 gives the whole variable domain GAGVSQSPSNKVTEKGKDVELRCDPISGHTALYWYRQSLGQGLEFLIYFQGNSAPDKSGLPSDRFSAERTGGSVSTLTIQRTQQEDSAVYLCASAGGNQETQYFGPGTRLLVL.

The rearrangement joins TRBV14 to TRBJ2-7, with a possible D match to TRBD1 (5 bases). Trimming left V 1 base short and J 2 bases short, with 12 bases between. Per germline, CDR1 SGHDN and CDR2 FVKESK. The CDR3 loop spans 15 amino acids. CDR3 bases: TGTGCCAGCAGCCAAGGAAGGGCAGGGCCCTACGAGCAGTACTTC. It translates to CASSQGRAGPYEQYF.

On this clone itself: One end of the junction varies from germline; a read error may be responsible. The sample contains more than one DNA sequence encoding this CDR3. The chain couples TRBV7-7 to TRBJ2-5; 7 nucleotides agree with TRBD1. Germline V gene sequence: CDR1 SSHAT, CDR2 FNYEAQ (reference sequence). The CDR3 covers 15 residues. The CDR3 bases are TGTGCTAGCAGCTTAGGAGCAGGGGGACAAGAGACCCAGTACTTC. Protein sequence: CASSLGAGGQETQYF.

This clone has just one count. This sequence joins TRBV12-5 and TRBJ2-3; D gene uncertain. V lost 1 base, J lost 0 bases, and 5 bases lay in between. In germline, CDR1 is LGHNT, CDR2 FRNRAP. This CDR3 is built from 14 residues. CDR3 DNA: TGTGCTAGTGGTTTGGCCGGGAGCACAGATACGCAGTATTTT. It translates to CASGLAGSTDTQYF. The whole variable domain, remainder taken from reference TRBV12-5 and TRBJ2-3, is DARVTQTPRHKVTEMGQEVTMRCQPILGHNTVFWYRQTMMQGLELLAYFRNRAPLDDSGMPKDRFSAEMPDATLATLKIQPSEPRDSAVYFCASGLAGSTDTQYFGPGTRLTVL.

The V gene is TRBV4-3, the J gene TRBJ1-2; 8 nucleotides match TRBD1. Unmatched junction bases numbered 10, after V lost 3 bases and J lost 7 bases. Germline CDR1 and CDR2: LGHNA and YSLEER. This CDR3 has 15 amino acids. CDR3 residues: CASSQVGQGSSGYTF. The CDR3 DNA reads TGCGCCAGCAGCCAGGTCGGACAGGGAAGCTCTGGCTACACCTTC.

This sequence joins TRBV7-2 and TRBJ1-5, with a weak D call TRBD1 (5 bases). This CDR3 is built from 14 residues. V was shortened by 2 bases and J by 7 bases, with 12 bases between the two germline ends. The V gene's germline CDR1 is SGHTA and CDR2 FQGNSA. CDR3 coding DNA: TGTGCCAGCAGCTTAAAGGCGGGGGGGCAGCCCCAGCATTTT. Protein sequence: CASSLKAGGQPQHF.

This chain connects TRBV6-5 to TRBJ1-1; TRBD1 is a possible D gene (6 bases). Germline CDR1 and CDR2: MNHEY and SVGAGI. This CDR3 comprises 13 residues. Trimming took 6 bases from V and 2 from J, leaving 10 bases between them. CDR3 nucleotide sequence: TGTGCCAGCAGAAGACAGGTAAACACTGAAGCTTTCTTT. This translates into CASRRQVNTEAFF.